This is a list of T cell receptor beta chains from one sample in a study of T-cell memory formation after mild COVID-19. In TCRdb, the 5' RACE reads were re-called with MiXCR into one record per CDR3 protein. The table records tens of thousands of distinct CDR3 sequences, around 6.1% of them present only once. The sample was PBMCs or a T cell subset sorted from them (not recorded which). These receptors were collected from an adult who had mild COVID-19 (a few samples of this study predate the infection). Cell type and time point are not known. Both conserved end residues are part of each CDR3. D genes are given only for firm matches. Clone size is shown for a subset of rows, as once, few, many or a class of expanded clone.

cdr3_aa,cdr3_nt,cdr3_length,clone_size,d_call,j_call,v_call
CASSSRGPMPRGDTQYF,TGTGCCAGCAGCTCCCGAGGACCCATGCCTCGCGGCGATACGCAGTATTTT,17,medium-sized,NA,TRBJ2-3,TRBV7-3
CATSDSGRGHNQPQHF,TGTGCCACCAGTGATTCGGGCAGGGGACACAATCAGCCCCAGCATTTT,16,many,NA,TRBJ1-5,TRBV24-1
CASSPGYQETQYF,TGTGCCAGCAGCCCAGGGTACCAAGAGACCCAGTACTTC,13,large,NA,TRBJ2-5,TRBV7-2
CSARCGPGGRCGTDTQYF,TGCAGTGCTAGATGCGGTCCCGGGGGCCGCTGTGGAACAGATACGCAGTATTTT,18,many,NA,TRBJ2-3,TRBV20-1
CASSALTGALYEQFF,TGTGCCAGCAGTGCGCTTACCGGGGCTTTGTATGAGCAGTTCTTC,15,few,NA,TRBJ2-1,TRBV6-2/TRBV6-3
CASSLVRQGPTGTGELFF,TGTGCCAGCAGTTTAGTACGACAGGGGCCGACGGGAACCGGGGAGCTGTTTTTT,18,many,TRBD1,TRBJ2-2,TRBV27
CASSLGTGASYEQYF,TGTGCCAGCAGCTTGGGGACAGGGGCTTCCTACGAGCAGTACTTC,15,many,TRBD1,TRBJ2-7,TRBV5-4
CASGNGTRRRNTEAFF,TGTGCTAGTGGTAACGGGACCCGGAGGCGGAACACTGAAGCTTTCTTT,16,NA,NA,TRBJ1-1,TRBV12-5
CASSPLPQGAGTEAFF,TGTGCCAGCTCACCCCTCCCCCAGGGGGCGGGCACTGAAGCTTTCTTT,16,few,TRBD1,TRBJ1-1,TRBV18
CASSLTRSGANVLTF,TGTGCCAGCAGCTTGACTCGCTCTGGGGCCAACGTCCTGACTTTC,15,many,NA,TRBJ2-6,TRBV7-9
CASSLGQRTEAFF,TGTGCCAGCAGTTTGGGGCAGCGGACTGAAGCTTTCTTT,13,many,NA,TRBJ1-1,TRBV12-3/TRBV12-4
CASSGAGIYGYTF,TGTGCCAGCAGTGGTGCAGGGATCTATGGCTACACCTTC,13,NA,NA,TRBJ1-2,TRBV25-1
CASSLTPDIYGYTF,TGTGCCAGCAGCCTTACCCCTGACATCTATGGCTACACCTTC,14,NA,NA,TRBJ1-2,TRBV9
CASHTIRGRTDTQYF,TGTGCCAGCCATACTATCAGGGGGCGCACAGATACGCAGTATTTT,15,few,TRBD1,TRBJ2-3,TRBV27
CASSLSQGSYEQYF,TGTGCCAGCAGCTTAAGTCAGGGTTCCTACGAGCAGTACTTC,14,many,NA,TRBJ2-7,TRBV7-6
CASSENTQETQYF,TGTGCCAGCAGTGAAAACACCCAAGAGACCCAGTACTTC,13,many,NA,TRBJ2-5,TRBV25-1
CASSFRAGLSLNEQFF,TGTGCCAGCAGCTTCCGAGCGGGGCTCTCACTCAATGAGCAGTTCTTC,16,many,TRBD2,TRBJ2-1,TRBV11-3
CASSDRTTYNEQFF,TGTGCCAGCAGTGACCGAACCACCTACAATGAGCAGTTCTTC,14,many,NA,TRBJ2-1,TRBV7-9
CASSFGTGGVDTEAFF,TGCGCCAGCAGCTTCGGGACAGGGGGCGTCGACACTGAAGCTTTCTTT,16,many,TRBD1,TRBJ1-1,TRBV5-1
CASTGTSGSYEQYF,TGTGCCAGCACAGGGACTTCAGGGTCCTACGAGCAGTACTTC,14,many,NA,TRBJ2-7,TRBV2